One T cell receptor (beta chain) is described in this entry. Germline-derived CDR1 and CDR2 are SGHNT and YYREEE (reference sequence). V lost 0 bases, J lost 3 bases, and 2 bases stayed unmatched. The CDR3 spans 15 residues. In assigning cohorts, the study relied on participant-reported clinical history. The sample comes from a study of blood T cell repertoires in COVID-19. For the study at large: Donors in the United States, Italy and Spain gave samples during acute or convalescent COVID-19. In each case, the material was cDNA or gDNA derived from T cells, B-cell-depleted T cells, or PBMCs.

In the source study's methods: It was from reference gene primer amplification that nucleated cell counts were estimated. Clones were sequenced by immunoSEQ multiplex PCR, and TCRdb holds only the in-frame ones, with some missing. Clone size and the V and J calls come from that table; the DNA yielded D and trimming. The table shows roughly 330,000 clones, with roughly 86% occurring only once. The TCR was taken from a woman under 40 who had recovered from COVID-19. The sample comprised PBMCs or T cells enriched from blood (not recorded which). The chain combines TRBV5-4 with TRBJ1-2, with 10 positions matching TRBD1. As DNA, the CDR3 is TGTGCCAGCAGCTTGGAGACAGGGGGCGACTATGGCTACACCTTC. Its translation: CASSLETGGDYGYTF.